The source of this TCR beta chain is a study of cytomegalovirus exposure and HLA in healthy donors. As for the study in general: Most donors, less than 85% of over 350 genotyped, fell in the Caucasian-associated ancestry cluster.

The CDR3 has 16 amino acids. Germline V gives CDR1 SQVTM, CDR2 ANQGSEA. V lost 7 bases and J lost 2; bases outside the gene matches: 13. Overall study results and limits: 16,951 TCR beta sequences were associated with HLA alleles at 0.05 false discovery rate in a later analysis.

Researchers ran the PCR with 60 Vbeta and 13 Jbeta primers. Source study methods: Unique TCR beta chains totaled some 80 million in a later count, with some 10 million of them shared. Method: immunoSEQ multiplex PCR; TCRdb's copy keeps in-frame clones and lacks some. That table supplies the V and J calls and clone size; D and trimming were determined from the DNA. In all, the sample yields some 56,000 clones. As regards this clone: Its specificity is not known.

Every donor was a healthy person donating bone marrow. Input material: PBMCs. V usage is TRBV29-1 and J usage is TRBJ1-4, with 7 bases aligning to TRBD1. The sequence derives from a young woman in good health and CMV-seropositive. The CDR3, as DNA: TGCAGCGCCGCAACAGGGGAACCGGGTACTAATGAAAAACTGTTTTTT. Its translation is CSAATGEPGTNEKLFF. Full variable domain (remainder filled in from reference TRBV29-1 and TRBJ1-4): SAVISQKPSRDICQRGTSLTIQCQVDSQVTMMFWYRQQPGQSLTLIATANQGSEATYESGFVIDKFPISRPNLTFSTLTVSNMSPEDSSIYLCSAATGEPGTNEKLFFGSGTQLSVL.